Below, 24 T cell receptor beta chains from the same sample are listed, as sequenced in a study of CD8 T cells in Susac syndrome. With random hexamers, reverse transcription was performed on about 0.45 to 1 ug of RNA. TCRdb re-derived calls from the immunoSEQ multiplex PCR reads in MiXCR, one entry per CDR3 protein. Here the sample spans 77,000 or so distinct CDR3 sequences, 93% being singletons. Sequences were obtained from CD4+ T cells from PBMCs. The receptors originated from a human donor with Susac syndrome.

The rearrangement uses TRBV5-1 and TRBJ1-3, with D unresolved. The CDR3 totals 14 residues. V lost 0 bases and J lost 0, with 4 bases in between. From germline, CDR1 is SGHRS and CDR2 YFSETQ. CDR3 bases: TGCGCCAGCAGCTTGGACTACTCTGGAAACACCATATATTTT. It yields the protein CASSLDYSGNTIYF. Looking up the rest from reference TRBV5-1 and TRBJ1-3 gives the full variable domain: KAGVTQTPRYLIKTRGQQVTLSCSPISGHRSVSWYQQTPGQGLQFLFEYFSETQRNKGNFPGRFSGRQFSNSRSEMNVSTLELGDSALYLCASSLDYSGNTIYFGEGSWLTVV.

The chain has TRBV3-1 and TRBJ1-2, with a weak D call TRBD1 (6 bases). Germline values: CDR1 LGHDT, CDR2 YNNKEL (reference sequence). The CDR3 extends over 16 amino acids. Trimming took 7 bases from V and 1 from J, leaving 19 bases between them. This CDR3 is CASTHRRDNLNYGYTF. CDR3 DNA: TGTGCCAGCACGCACCGCCGGGACAATCTTAACTATGGCTACACCTTC.

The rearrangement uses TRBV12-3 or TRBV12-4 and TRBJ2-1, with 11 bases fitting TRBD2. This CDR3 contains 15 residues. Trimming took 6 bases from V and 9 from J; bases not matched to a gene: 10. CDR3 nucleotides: TGTGCCAGCAGCTTCGGGACTAGCGGCAACATTGAGCAGTTCTTC. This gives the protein CASSFGTSGNIEQFF.

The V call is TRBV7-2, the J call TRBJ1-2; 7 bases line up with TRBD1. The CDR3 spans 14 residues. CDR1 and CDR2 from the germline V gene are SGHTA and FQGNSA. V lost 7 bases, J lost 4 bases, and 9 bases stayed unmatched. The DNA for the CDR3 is TGTGCCAGCAAGGAGGGACAGAAAGGCTATGGCTACACCTTC. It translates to CASKEGQKGYGYTF.

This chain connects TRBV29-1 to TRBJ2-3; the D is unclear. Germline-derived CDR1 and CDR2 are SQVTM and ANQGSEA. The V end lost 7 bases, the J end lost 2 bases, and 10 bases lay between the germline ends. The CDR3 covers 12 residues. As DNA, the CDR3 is TGCAGCGAATGGACCCTCACAGATACGCAGTATTTT. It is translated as CSEWTLTDTQYF.

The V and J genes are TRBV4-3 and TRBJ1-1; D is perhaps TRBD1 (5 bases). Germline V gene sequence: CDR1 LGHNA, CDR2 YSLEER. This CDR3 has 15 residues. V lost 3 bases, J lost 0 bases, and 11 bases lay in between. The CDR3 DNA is TGCGCCAGCAGCCACTCGGGACTCTTGAACACTGAAGCTTTCTTT. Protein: CASSHSGLLNTEAFF.

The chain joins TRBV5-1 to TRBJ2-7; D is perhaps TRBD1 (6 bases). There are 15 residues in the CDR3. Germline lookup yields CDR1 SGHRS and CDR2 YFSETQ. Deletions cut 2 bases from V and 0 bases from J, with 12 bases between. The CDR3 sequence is CASSFVTGSSYEQYF. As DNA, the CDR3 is TGCGCCAGCAGCTTTGTAACAGGGAGCTCCTACGAGCAGTACTTC. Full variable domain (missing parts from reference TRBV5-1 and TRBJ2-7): KAGVTQTPRYLIKTRGQQVTLSCSPISGHRSVSWYQQTPGQGLQFLFEYFSETQRNKGNFPGRFSGRQFSNSRSEMNVSTLELGDSALYLCASSFVTGSSYEQYFGPGTRLTVT.

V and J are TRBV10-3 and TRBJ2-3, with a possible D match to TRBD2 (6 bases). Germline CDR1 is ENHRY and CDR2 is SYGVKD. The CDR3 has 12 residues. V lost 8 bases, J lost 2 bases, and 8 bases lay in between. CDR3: CAIRDSTDTQYF. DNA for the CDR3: TGTGCCATCCGGGACTCCACAGATACGCAGTATTTT.

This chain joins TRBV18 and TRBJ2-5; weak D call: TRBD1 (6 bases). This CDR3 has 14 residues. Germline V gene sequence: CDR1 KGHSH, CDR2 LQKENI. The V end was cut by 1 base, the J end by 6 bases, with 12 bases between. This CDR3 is CASSPQSGEQTQYF. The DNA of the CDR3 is TGTGCCAGCTCACCACAGTCAGGGGAACAGACCCAGTACTTC.

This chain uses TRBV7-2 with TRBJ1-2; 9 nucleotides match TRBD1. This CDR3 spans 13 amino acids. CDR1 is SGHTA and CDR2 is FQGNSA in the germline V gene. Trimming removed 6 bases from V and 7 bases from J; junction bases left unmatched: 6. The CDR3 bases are TGTGCCAGCAGACCTACAGGGGGCTCTGGCTACACCTTC. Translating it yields CASRPTGGSGYTF.

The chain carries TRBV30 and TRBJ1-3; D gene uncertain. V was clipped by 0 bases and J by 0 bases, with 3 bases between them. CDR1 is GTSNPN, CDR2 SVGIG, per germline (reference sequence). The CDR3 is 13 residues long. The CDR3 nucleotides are TGTGCCTGGAGTGTCAGCTCTGGAAACACCATATATTTT. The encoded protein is CAWSVSSGNTIYF.

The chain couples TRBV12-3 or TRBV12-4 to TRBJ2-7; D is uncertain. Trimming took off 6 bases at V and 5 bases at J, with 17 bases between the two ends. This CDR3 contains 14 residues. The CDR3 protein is CASREHSSADEQYF. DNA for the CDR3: TGTGCCAGCAGGGAACACTCCAGCGCTGACGAGCAGTACTTC.

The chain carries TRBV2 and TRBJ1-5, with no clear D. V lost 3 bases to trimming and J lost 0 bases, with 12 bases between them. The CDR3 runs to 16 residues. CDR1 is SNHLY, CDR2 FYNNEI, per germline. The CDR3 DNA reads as TGTGCCAGCAGTGAGAGACTTTCTCATAGCAATCAGCCCCAGCATTTT. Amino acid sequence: CASSERLSHSNQPQHF.

The CDR3 is CASSSTGTVPSGNTIYF. The DNA for the CDR3 is TGTGCCAGCAGCTCGACCGGGACAGTCCCCTCTGGAAACACCATATATTTT. The rearrangement uses TRBV7-9 and TRBJ1-3; 7 bases match TRBD1. Germline-derived CDR1 and CDR2 are SEHNR and FQNEAQ (reference sequence). The CDR3 runs to 17 residues. The V segment lost 4 bases and the J segment 0 bases; nucleotides outside the gene matches: 9.

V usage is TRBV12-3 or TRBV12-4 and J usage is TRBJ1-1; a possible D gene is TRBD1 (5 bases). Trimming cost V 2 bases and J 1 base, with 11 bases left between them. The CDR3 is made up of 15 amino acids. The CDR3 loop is CASSLRKGANTEAFF. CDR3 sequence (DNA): TGTGCCAGCAGTTTAAGGAAAGGGGCGAACACTGAAGCTTTCTTT.

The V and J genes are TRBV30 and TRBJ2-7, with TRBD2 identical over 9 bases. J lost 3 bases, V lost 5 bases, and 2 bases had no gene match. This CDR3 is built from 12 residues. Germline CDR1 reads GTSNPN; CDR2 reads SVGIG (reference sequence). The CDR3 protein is CAWGLALYEQYF. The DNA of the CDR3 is TGTGCCTGGGGACTAGCGCTCTACGAGCAGTACTTC.

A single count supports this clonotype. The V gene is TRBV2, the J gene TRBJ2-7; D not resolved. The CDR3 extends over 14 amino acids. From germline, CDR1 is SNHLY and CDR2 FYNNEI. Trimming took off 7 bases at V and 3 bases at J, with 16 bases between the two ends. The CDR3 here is CASTSQRSYYEQYF. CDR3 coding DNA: TGTGCCAGCACGAGTCAACGATCGTACTACGAGCAGTACTTC.

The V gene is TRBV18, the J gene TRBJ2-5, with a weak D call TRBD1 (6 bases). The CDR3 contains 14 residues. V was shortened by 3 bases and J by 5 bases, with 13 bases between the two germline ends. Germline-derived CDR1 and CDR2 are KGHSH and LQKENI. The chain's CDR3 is CASSPRGARETQYF. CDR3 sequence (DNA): TGTGCCAGCTCACCCAGGGGAGCAAGGGAGACCCAGTACTTC.

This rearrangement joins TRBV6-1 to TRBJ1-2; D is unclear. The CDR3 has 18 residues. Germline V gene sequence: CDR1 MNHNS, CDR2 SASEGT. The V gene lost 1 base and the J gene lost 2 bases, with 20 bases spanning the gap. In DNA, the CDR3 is TGTGCCAGCAGTGAAGTGACTTCTGCGCGGAAATTAAACTATGGCTACACCTTC. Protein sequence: CASSEVTSARKLNYGYTF.

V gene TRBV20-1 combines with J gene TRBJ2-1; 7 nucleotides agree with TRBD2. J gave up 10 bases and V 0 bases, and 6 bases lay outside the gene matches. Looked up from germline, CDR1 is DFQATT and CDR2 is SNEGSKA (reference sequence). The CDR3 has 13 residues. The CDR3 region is CSARDGGSREQFF. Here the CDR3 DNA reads TGCAGTGCTAGAGATGGCGGGAGTAGAGAGCAGTTCTTC.

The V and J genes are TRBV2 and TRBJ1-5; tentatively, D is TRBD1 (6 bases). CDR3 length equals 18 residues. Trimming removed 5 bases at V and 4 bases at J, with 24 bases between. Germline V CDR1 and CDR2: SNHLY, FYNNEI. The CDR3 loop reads CASSTLTTGGYGNQPQHF. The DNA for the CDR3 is TGTGCCAGCAGTACCCTCACGACAGGAGGTTATGGTAATCAGCCCCAGCATTTT.

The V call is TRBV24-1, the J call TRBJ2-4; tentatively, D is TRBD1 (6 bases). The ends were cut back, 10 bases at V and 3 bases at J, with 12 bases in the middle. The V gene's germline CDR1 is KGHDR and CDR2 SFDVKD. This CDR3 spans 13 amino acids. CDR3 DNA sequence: TGTGCCACTTCGGACAGAGTCAAAAACATTCAGTACTTC. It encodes CATSDRVKNIQYF.

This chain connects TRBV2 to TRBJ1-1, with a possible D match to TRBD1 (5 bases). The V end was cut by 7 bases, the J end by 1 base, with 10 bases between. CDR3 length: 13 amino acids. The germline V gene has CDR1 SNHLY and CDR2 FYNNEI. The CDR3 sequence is CASKVGGNTEAFF. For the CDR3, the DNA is TGTGCCAGCAAAGTGGGGGGGAACACTGAAGCTTTCTTT.

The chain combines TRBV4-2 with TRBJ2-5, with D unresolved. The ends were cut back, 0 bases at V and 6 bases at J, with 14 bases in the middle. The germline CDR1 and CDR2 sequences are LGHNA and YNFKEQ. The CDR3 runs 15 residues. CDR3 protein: CASSQDSPTRKTQYF. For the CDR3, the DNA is TGTGCCAGCAGCCAAGACTCCCCGACAAGGAAGACCCAGTACTTC.